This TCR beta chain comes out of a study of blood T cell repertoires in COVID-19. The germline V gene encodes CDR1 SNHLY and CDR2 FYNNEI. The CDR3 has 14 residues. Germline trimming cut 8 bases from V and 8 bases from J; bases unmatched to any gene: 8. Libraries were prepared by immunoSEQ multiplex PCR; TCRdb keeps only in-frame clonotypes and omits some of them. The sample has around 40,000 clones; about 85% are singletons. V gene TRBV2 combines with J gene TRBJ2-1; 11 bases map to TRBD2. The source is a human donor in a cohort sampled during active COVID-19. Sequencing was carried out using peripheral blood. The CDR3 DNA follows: TGTGCCAGCCTTAGCGGGGGGGGCTCCGATGAGCAGTTCTTC. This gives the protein CASLSGGGSDEQFF. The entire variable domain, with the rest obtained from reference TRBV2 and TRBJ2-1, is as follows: EPEVTQTPSHQVTQMGQEVILRCVPISNHLYFYWYRQILGQKVEFLVSFYNNEISEKSEIFDDQFSVERPDGSNFTLKIRSTKLEDSAMYFCASLSGGGSDEQFFGPGTRLTVL.